This TCR beta chain appears in the sequencing data of a study of cytomegalovirus exposure and HLA in healthy donors. To note about this clone: The target antigen is unknown.

The germline V gene encodes CDR1 SGHRS and CDR2 YFSETQ. Trimming removed 5 bases at V and 5 bases at J, with 12 bases between. This CDR3 is built from 13 residues. Study-wide points: In a later analysis, first-cohort TCR clusters were found to tend to co-occur in the 90 to 150 validation repertoires.

Using immunoSEQ multiplex PCR, the repertoire was profiled, and TCRdb retains in-frame clones only, with some absent. The repertoire includes tens of thousands of clones, approximately 94% of them detected once, and more than 3% sits in the top ten. This chain links TRBV5-1 with TRBJ2-3; possible D gene TRBD1, 5 bases. Input material: PBMCs. The receptor was derived from a woman between 18 and 29 years old in good health and CMV-seropositive. The CDR3 here is CASRPGNKDTQYF. DNA of the CDR3: TGCGCCAGCAGACCAGGGAACAAAGATACGCAGTATTTT.